This TCR beta chain came from a study of T-cell reconstitution after alpha-beta-depleted transplantation in children. The V gene end was trimmed by 7 bases and the J gene end by 1 base; junction bases not matched to a gene: 8. The CDR3 covers 15 residues. Study results and limitations: At the one-year point after transplant, T-cell counts and TCRbeta diversity were found to come mostly from T cells that had been newly produced. By about two months after transplant, alpha-beta T cells reportedly arose from several hundred graft clones that had expanded. Surviving thymic progenitors and recipient T cells were the source of high TCRbeta diversity at day 60 in some patients.

This clonotype was seen repeatedly, ten times or more. The antigen is not known. Researchers prepared the TCRbeta library using unique molecular identifiers, the study reports. Via MiXCR, TCRdb re-called the PCR reads, giving one row per CDR3 protein. The sample has 60,000 or so distinct CDR3 sequences; about 40% are singletons. This sample comprised PBMCs, mostly from graft donor cells, obtained 360 days after TCRalphabeta/CD19-depleted stem cell transplant. The chain has TRBV12-3 or TRBV12-4 and TRBJ1-1; 8 nucleotides match TRBD1. The sequence derives from a male patient aged 10 to 17 who had a stem cell transplant for acute lymphoblastic leukemia, so the T cells may come from the graft donor. Here the CDR3 DNA reads TGTGCCAGCAACGACAGGGGCCTGAAGAACACTGAAGCTTTCTTT. Translating it yields CASNDRGLKNTEAFF.